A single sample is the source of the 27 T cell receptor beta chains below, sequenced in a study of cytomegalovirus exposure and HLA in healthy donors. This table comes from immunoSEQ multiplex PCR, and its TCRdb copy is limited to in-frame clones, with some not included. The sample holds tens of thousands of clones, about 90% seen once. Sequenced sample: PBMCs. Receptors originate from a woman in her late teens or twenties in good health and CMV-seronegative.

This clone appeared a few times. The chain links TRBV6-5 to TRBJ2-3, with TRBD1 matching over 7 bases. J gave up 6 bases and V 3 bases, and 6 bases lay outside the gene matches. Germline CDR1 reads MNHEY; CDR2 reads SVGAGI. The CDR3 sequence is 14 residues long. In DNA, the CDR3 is TGTGCCAGCAGTTATTGGCAGGGGGAGGATACGCAGTATTTT. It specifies CASSYWQGEDTQYF.

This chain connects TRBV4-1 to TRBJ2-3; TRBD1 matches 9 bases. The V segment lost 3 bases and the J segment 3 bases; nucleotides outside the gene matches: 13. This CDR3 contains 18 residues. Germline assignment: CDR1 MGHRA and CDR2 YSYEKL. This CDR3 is CASSQDFSGTGLTDTQYF. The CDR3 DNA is TGCGCCAGCAGCCAGGACTTCAGTGGGACAGGGTTAACAGATACGCAGTATTTT.

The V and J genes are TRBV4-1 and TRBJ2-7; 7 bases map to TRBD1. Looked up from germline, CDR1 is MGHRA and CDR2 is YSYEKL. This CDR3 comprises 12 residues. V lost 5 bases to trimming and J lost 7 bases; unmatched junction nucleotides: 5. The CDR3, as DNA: TGCGCCAGCAGCTCGGCAGGGGGAGAGCAGTACTTC. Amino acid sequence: CASSSAGGEQYF.

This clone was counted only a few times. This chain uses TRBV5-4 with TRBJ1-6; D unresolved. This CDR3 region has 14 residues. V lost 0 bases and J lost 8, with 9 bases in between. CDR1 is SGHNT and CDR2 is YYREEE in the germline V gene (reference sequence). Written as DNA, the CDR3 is TGTGCCAGCAGCTTGGCGCTCGGTTATTCACCCCTCCACTTT. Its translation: CASSLALGYSPLHF.

The CDR3 DNA sequence: TGTGCCAGCAGCTTGGGAACAGGTGCTGGGGCCAACGTCCTGACTTTC. Amino acids: CASSLGTGAGANVLTF. The chain is built from TRBV5-6 and TRBJ2-6; a weak D match, TRBD1 (5 bases). V lost 0 bases to trimming and J lost 2 bases, with 9 bases between them. The CDR3 extends over 16 amino acids. Germline loops: CDR1 SGHDT, CDR2 YYEEEE.

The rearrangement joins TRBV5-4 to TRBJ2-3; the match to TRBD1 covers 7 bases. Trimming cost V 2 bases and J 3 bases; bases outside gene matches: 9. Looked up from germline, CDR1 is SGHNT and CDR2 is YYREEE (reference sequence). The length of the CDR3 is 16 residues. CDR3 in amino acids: CASSLNRDSSTDTQYF. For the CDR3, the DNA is TGTGCCAGCAGCTTAAACCGGGACAGCTCTACAGATACGCAGTATTTT.

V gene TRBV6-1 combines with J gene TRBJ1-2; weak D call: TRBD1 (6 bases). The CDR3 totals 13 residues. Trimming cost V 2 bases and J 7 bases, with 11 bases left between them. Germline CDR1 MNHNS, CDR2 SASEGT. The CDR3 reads CASSEPTRGGYTF. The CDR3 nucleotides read TGTGCCAGCAGTGAACCTACCAGGGGTGGCTACACCTTC.

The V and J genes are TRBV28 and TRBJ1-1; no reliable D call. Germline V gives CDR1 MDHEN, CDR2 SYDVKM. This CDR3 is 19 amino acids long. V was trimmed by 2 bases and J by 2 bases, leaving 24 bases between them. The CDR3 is CASSLRSYLVLGTNTEAFF. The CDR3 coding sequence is TGTGCCAGCAGTTTACGGTCTTATCTCGTCCTCGGTACCAACACTGAAGCTTTCTTT.

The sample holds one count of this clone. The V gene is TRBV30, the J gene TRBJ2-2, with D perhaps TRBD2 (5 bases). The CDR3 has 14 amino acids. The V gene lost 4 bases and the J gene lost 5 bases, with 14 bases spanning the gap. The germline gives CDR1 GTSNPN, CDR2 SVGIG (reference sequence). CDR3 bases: TGTGCCTGGACGGGAACAGTTACAACCGGGGAGCTGTTTTTT. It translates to CAWTGTVTTGELFF.

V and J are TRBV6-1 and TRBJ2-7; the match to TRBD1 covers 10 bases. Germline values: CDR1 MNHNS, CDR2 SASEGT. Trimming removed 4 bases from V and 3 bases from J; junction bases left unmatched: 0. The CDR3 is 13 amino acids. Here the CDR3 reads CASSGTGGYEQYF. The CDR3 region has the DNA TGTGCCAGCAGTGGGACAGGGGGCTACGAGCAGTACTTC.

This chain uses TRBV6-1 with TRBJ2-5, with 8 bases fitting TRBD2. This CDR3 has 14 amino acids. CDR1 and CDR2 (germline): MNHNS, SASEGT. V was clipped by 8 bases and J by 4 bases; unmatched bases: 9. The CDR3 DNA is TGTGCCAGCGGTACCAGCGGGGGAGCAGAGACCCAGTACTTC. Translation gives CASGTSGGAETQYF.

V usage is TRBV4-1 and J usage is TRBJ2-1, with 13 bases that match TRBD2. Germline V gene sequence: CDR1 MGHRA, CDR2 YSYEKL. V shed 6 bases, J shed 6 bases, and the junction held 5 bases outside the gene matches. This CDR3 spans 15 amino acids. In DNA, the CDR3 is TGCGCCAGCAGATCGCGACTAGCGGGGGGCAATGAGCAGTTCTTC. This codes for CASRSRLAGGNEQFF.

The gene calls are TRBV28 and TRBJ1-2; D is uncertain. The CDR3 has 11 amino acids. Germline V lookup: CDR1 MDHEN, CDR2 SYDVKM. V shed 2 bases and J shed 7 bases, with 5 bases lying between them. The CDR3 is CASSLGRGYTF. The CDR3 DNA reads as TGTGCCAGCAGTTTAGGGCGTGGCTACACCTTC.

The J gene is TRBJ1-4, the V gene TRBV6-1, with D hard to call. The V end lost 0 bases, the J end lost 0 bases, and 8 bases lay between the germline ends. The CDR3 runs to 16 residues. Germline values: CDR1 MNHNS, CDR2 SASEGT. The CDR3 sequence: CASSEARGATNEKLFF. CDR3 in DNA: TGTGCCAGCAGTGAAGCGCGCGGCGCAACTAATGAAAAACTGTTTTTT.

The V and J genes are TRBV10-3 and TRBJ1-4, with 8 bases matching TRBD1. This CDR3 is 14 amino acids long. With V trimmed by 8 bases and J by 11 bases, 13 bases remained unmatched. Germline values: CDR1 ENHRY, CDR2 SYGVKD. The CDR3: CAIPGEDRVEKLFF. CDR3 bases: TGTGCCATCCCGGGAGAGGACAGGGTTGAGAAACTGTTTTTT.

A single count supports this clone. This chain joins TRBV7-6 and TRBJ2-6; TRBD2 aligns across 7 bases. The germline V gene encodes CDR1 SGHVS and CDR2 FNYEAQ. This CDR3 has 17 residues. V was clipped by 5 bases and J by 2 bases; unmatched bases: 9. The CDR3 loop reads CASSGGGVYAGANVLTF. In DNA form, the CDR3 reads TGTGCCAGCAGCGGGGGGGGTGTCTATGCTGGGGCCAACGTCCTGACTTTC.

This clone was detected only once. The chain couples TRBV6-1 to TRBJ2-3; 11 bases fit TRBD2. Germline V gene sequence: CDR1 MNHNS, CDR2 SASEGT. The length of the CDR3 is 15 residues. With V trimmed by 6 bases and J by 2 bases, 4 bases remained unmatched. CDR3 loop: CASSRLAGNTDTQYF. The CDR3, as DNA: TGTGCCAGCAGCCGACTAGCGGGGAACACAGATACGCAGTATTTT.

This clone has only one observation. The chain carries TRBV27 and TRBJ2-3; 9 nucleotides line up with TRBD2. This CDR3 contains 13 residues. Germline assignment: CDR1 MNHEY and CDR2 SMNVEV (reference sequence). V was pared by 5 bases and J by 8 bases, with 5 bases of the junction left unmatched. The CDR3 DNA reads TGTGCCAGCAGTGGGACTAGCTCTTTTACGCAGTATTTT. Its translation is CASSGTSSFTQYF.

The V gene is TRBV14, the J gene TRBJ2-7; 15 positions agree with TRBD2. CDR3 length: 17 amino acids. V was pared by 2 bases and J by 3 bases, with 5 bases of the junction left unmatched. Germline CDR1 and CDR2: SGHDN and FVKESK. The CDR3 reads CASSQRTSGRAHYEQYF. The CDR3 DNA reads TGTGCCAGCAGCCAACGGACTAGCGGGAGGGCCCACTACGAGCAGTACTTC. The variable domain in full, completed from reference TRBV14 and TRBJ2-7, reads EAGVTQFPSHSVIEKGQTVTLRCDPISGHDNLYWYRRVMGKEIKFLLHFVKESKQDESGMPNNRFLAERTGGTYSTLKVQPAELEDSGVYFCASSQRTSGRAHYEQYFGPGTRLTVT.

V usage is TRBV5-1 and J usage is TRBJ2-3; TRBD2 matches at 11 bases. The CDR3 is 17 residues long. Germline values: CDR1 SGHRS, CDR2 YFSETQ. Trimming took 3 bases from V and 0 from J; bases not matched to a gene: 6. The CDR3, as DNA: TGCGCCAGCAGCTGGAGCAGACTAGCGGGAAGCACAGATACGCAGTATTTT. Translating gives CASSWSRLAGSTDTQYF.

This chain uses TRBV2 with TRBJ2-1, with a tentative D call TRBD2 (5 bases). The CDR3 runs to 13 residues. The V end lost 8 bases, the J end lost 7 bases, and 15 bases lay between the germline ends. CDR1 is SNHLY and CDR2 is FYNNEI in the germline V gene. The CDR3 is CASGLAIQNEQFF. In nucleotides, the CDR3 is TGTGCCAGCGGGCTAGCCATTCAAAATGAGCAGTTCTTC. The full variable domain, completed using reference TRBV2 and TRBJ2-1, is EPEVTQTPSHQVTQMGQEVILRCVPISNHLYFYWYRQILGQKVEFLVSFYNNEISEKSEIFDDQFSVERPDGSNFTLKIRSTKLEDSAMYFCASGLAIQNEQFFGPGTRLTVL.

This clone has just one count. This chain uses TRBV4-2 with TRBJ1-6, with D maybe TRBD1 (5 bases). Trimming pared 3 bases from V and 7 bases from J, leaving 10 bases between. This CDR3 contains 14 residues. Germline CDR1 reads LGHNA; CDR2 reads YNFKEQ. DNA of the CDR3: TGTGCCAGCAGCCAGACAGCTAACAATTCACCCCTCCACTTT. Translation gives CASSQTANNSPLHF.

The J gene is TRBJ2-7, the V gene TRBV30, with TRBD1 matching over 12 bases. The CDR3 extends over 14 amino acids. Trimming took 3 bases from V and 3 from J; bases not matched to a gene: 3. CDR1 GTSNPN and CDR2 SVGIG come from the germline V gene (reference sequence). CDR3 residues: CAWRGQGANYEQYF. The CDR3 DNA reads TGTGCCTGGAGGGGACAGGGGGCAAACTACGAGCAGTACTTC.

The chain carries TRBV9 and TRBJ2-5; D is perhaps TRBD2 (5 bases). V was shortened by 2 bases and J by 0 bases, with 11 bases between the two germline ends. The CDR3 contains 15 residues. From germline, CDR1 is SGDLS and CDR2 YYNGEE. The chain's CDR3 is CASSVAGLNQETQYF. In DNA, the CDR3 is TGTGCCAGCAGCGTGGCGGGCCTGAACCAAGAGACCCAGTACTTC.

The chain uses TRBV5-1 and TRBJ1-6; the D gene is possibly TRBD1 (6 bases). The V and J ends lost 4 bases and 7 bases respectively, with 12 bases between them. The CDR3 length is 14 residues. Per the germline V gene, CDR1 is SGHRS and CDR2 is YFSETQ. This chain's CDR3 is CASSIRTENSPLHF. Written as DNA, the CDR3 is TGCGCCAGCAGCATAAGGACAGAGAATTCACCCCTCCACTTT.

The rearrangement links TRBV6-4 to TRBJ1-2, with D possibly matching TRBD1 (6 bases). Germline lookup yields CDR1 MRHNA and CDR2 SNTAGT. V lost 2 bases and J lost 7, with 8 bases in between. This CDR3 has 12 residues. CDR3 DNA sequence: TGTGCCAGCAGTGACGCAGGGGTTGGCTACACCTTC. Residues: CASSDAGVGYTF.

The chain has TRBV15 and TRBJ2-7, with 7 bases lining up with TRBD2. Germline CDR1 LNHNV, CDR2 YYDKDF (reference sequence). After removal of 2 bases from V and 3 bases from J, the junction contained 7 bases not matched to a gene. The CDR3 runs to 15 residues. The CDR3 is CATSRPGRGSYEQYF. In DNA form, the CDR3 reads TGTGCCACCAGCAGACCGGGGCGCGGGAGCTACGAGCAGTACTTC.